These 28 T cell receptor beta chains originate from one sample sequenced in a study of OX40 agonist ivuxolimab in advanced cancers. TCRdb keeps only in-frame clones here, not all; method: immunoSEQ multiplex PCR. The sample has just over 60,000 clones, roughly 90% seen once; the top ten hold 0.6% to 0.8%. The source was CD4+ or CD8+ T cells sorted from blood, collected in a trial of the OX40 agonist ivuxolimab. The source is an adult with an advanced solid tumor such as melanoma, head and neck, liver or kidney cancer.

V usage is TRBV30 and J usage is TRBJ2-1; 7 positions agree with TRBD2. The CDR3 runs 12 residues. J was trimmed by 6 bases and V by 4 bases; bases with no gene match: 3. Germline CDR1 is GTSNPN and CDR2 is SVGIG (reference sequence). Here the CDR3 DNA reads TGTGCCTGGATAACTAGCGCCAATGAGCAGTTCTTC. Amino acids: CAWITSANEQFF.

CDR3 loop: CASSFFPRLYEQYF. CDR3 nucleotides: TGTGCCAGCAGCTTTTTCCCCAGGCTTTACGAGCAGTACTTC. This chain links TRBV7-2 with TRBJ2-7; D remains ambiguous. V shed 3 bases and J shed 4 bases, with 13 bases lying between them. Germline assignment: CDR1 SGHTA and CDR2 FQGNSA. The CDR3 covers 14 residues.

The gene calls are TRBV18 and TRBJ1-5, with TRBD1 identical over 9 bases. The CDR3 has 16 residues. The germline CDR1 and CDR2 sequences are KGHSH and LQKENI. With 5 bases clipped from V and 7 bases from J, the junction kept 12 bases outside the gene matches. The CDR3, as DNA: TGTGCCAGCTCATCGACAGGGGGGGCGTTAGGGCAGCCCCAGCATTTT. The encoded protein is CASSSTGGALGQPQHF.

This chain links TRBV6-1 with TRBJ2-2; the D call may be TRBD1 or TRBD2 (5 bases each). There are 14 residues in the CDR3. CDR1 MNHNS and CDR2 SASEGT come from the germline V gene. V was shortened by 1 base and J by 6 bases, with 9 bases between the two germline ends. The CDR3 is CASSEVRGPGELFF. The DNA for the CDR3 is TGTGCCAGCAGTGAAGTGAGGGGACCCGGGGAGCTGTTTTTT.

V is TRBV6-5 and J is TRBJ1-2; 8 bases line up with TRBD1. CDR1 MNHEY and CDR2 SVGAGI come from the germline V gene. This CDR3 region has 14 residues. Trimming cost V 3 bases and J 7 bases; bases outside gene matches: 7. Here the CDR3 DNA reads TGTGCCAGCAGTTATGAGGGGACAGGTGGTGGCTACACCTTC. As protein: CASSYEGTGGGYTF.

The V call is TRBV5-1, the J call TRBJ2-2; 11 nucleotides match TRBD2. V was pared by 6 bases and J by 3 bases, with 7 bases of the junction left unmatched. CDR1 is SGHRS and CDR2 is YFSETQ in the germline V gene. The CDR3 consists of 16 residues. DNA for the CDR3: TGCGCCAGCACCCTAGGGACTAGCGGTTACACCGGGGAGCTGTTTTTT. It encodes CASTLGTSGYTGELFF.

The chain employs TRBV18 and TRBJ1-4; D remains unclear. V dropped 2 bases and J dropped 5 bases, with 9 bases sitting between them. CDR1 and CDR2 (germline): KGHSH, LQKENI. This CDR3 comprises 14 residues. The CDR3 loop reads CASSPDYTNEKLFF. DNA of the CDR3: TGTGCCAGCTCACCAGATTACACAAATGAAAAACTGTTTTTT. Looking up the rest from reference TRBV18 and TRBJ1-4 gives the full variable domain: NAGVMQNPRHLVRRRGQEARLRCSPMKGHSHVYWYRQLPEEGLKFMVYLQKENIIDESGMPKERFSAEFPKEGPSILRIQQVVRGDSAAYFCASSPDYTNEKLFFGSGTQLSVL.

The chain uses TRBV27 and TRBJ2-1; 7 nucleotides agree with TRBD2. CDR1 is MNHEY and CDR2 is SMNVEV in the germline V gene (reference sequence). V gave up 6 bases and J gave up 0 bases; unmatched junction bases: 8. This CDR3 has 16 amino acids. The CDR3 loop reads CASRSSGVSSYNEQFF. In DNA, the CDR3 is TGTGCCAGCAGATCGAGCGGGGTTAGCTCCTACAATGAGCAGTTCTTC.

For the CDR3, the DNA is TGTGCCAGCAGTGACGGGCAAAACAATGAGCAGTTCTTC. Protein product: CASSDGQNNEQFF. The chain is built from TRBV6-1 and TRBJ2-1; no definite D call. V was pared by 3 bases and J by 5 bases, with 8 bases between. This CDR3 is 13 amino acids long. Germline V gene lookup returns CDR1 MNHNS and CDR2 SASEGT.

The J gene is TRBJ1-5, the V gene TRBV2, with D perhaps TRBD1 (5 bases). Germline V gives CDR1 SNHLY, CDR2 FYNNEI. The CDR3 consists of 17 residues. V lost 5 bases, J lost 6 bases, and 23 bases lay in between. The CDR3 protein is CASSMERGDLGGQPQHF. CDR3 bases: TGTGCCAGCAGTATGGAGCGAGGGGACTTGGGGGGTCAGCCCCAGCATTTT.

The chain employs TRBV5-1 and TRBJ2-1, with 13 bases fitting TRBD2. Germline CDR1 and CDR2: SGHRS and YFSETQ. The CDR3 loop spans 20 amino acids. The V segment lost 0 bases and the J segment 0 bases; nucleotides outside the gene matches: 9. The CDR3 is CASSLVPGLAGQLSYNEQFF. CDR3 nucleotides: TGCGCCAGCAGCTTGGTTCCGGGACTAGCGGGACAACTCTCCTACAATGAGCAGTTCTTC.

This chain links TRBV6-6 with TRBJ1-1, with 7 bases identical to TRBD1. This CDR3 has 15 residues. Germline lookup yields CDR1 MNHNY and CDR2 SVGAGI (reference sequence). Unmatched junction bases numbered 9, after V lost 6 bases and J lost 2 bases. Here the CDR3 reads CASSPPTGINTEAFF. The CDR3 DNA is TGTGCCAGCAGCCCCCCGACAGGGATCAACACTGAAGCTTTCTTT.

The rearrangement joins TRBV5-4 to TRBJ1-1, with unresolved D. Germline V lookup: CDR1 SGHNT, CDR2 YYREEE (reference sequence). V shed 5 bases and J shed 1 base, with 18 bases lying between them. The CDR3 length is 16 residues. Here the CDR3 DNA reads TGTGCCAGCAGGCGTAAATCCTCCGGGAGGAACACTGAAGCTTTCTTT. Translation: CASRRKSSGRNTEAFF.

The V gene is TRBV4-2, the J gene TRBJ1-5; no firm D call. Trimming left V 1 base short and J 1 base short, with 11 bases between. The germline V gene encodes CDR1 LGHNA and CDR2 YNFKEQ. The CDR3 loop spans 16 amino acids. As DNA, the CDR3 is TGTGCCAGCAGCCAAGGAGGCAAGGGAAGCAATCAGCCCCAGCATTTT. Amino acids: CASSQGGKGSNQPQHF.

This chain uses TRBV7-8 with TRBJ2-2; D might be TRBD1 (7 bases). This CDR3 region has 16 residues. The V end lost 6 bases, the J end lost 4 bases, and 18 bases lay between the germline ends. Germline values: CDR1 SGHVS, CDR2 FQNEAQ. CDR3 region: CASRGGWDSPTGELFF. The CDR3 nucleotides are TGTGCCAGCAGGGGGGGTTGGGACAGTCCCACCGGGGAGCTGTTTTTT. The full variable domain, rest sourced from reference TRBV7-8 and TRBJ2-2, is GAGVSQSPRYKVAKRGQDVALRCDPISGHVSLFWYQQALGQGPEFLTYFQNEAQLDKSGLPSDRFFAERPEGSVSTLKIQRTQQEDSAVYLCASRGGWDSPTGELFFGEGSRLTVL.

The V gene is TRBV5-5, the J gene TRBJ1-1; 9 bases map to TRBD1. Per germline, CDR1 SGHKS and CDR2 YYEKEE (reference sequence). Trimming cost V 4 bases and J 3 bases; bases outside gene matches: 7. The CDR3 length is 15 residues. The CDR3 is CASSPETGGDTEAFF. The CDR3 DNA follows: TGTGCCAGCAGCCCAGAGACAGGGGGGGACACTGAAGCTTTCTTT.

This chain connects TRBV6-1 to TRBJ2-5, with 8 bases matching TRBD2. The CDR3 length is 13 residues. Germline V gene lookup returns CDR1 MNHNS and CDR2 SASEGT. Trimming removed 5 bases from V and 4 bases from J; junction bases left unmatched: 3. CDR3 in DNA: TGTGCCAGCAGTCCCGGGGGGGGAGAGACCCAGTACTTC. Amino acid sequence: CASSPGGGETQYF.

This chain uses TRBV30 with TRBJ1-6; no clear D gene. CDR1 is GTSNPN and CDR2 is SVGIG in the germline V gene (reference sequence). V dropped 2 bases and J dropped 6 bases, with 17 bases sitting between them. The CDR3 sequence is 16 residues long. This CDR3 is CAWSSEILAPNSPLHF. The CDR3 DNA follows: TGTGCCTGGAGTTCTGAAATCCTCGCTCCTAATTCACCCCTCCACTTT.

The V gene is TRBV18, the J gene TRBJ2-7; D remains unclear. Germline V gene data show CDR1 as KGHSH and CDR2 as LQKENI. Trimming cost V 4 bases and J 0 bases, with 16 bases left between them. This CDR3 has 16 residues. CDR3 DNA: TGTGCCAGCTCACTACCCGGAACAGCGAGCTCCTACGAGCAGTACTTC. Its translation is CASSLPGTASSYEQYF.

A word on this clone: Other DNA sequences in this sample translate to the same CDR3. The chain carries TRBV2 and TRBJ2-3; D ambiguous. This CDR3 is built from 13 residues. V dropped 8 bases and J dropped 0 bases, with 9 bases sitting between them. The germline V gene encodes CDR1 SNHLY and CDR2 FYNNEI. CDR3 sequence (DNA): TGTGCCAGCGGCGGACGGAGCACAGATACGCAGTATTTT. This gives the protein CASGGRSTDTQYF.

This chain uses TRBV5-4 with TRBJ2-7; D possibly uses TRBD1 or TRBD2 (5 bases each). The V end lost 2 bases, the J end lost 5 bases, and 8 bases lay between the germline ends. Germline-derived CDR1 and CDR2 are SGHNT and YYREEE (reference sequence). CDR3 size: 12 residues. Here the CDR3 reads CASSFGAHEQYF. CDR3 coding DNA: TGTGCCAGCAGCTTCGGGGCCCACGAGCAGTACTTC.

This clone was counted a single time. This chain links TRBV30 with TRBJ1-1; 9 bases agree with TRBD1. The CDR3 spans 12 residues. Germline CDR1 GTSNPN, CDR2 SVGIG (reference sequence). The V segment lost 4 bases and the J segment 10 bases; nucleotides outside the gene matches: 7. The DNA of the CDR3 is TGTGCCTGGAATCGGGGACAGGGAGGAGCTTTCTTT. This gives the protein CAWNRGQGGAFF.

The J gene is TRBJ1-6, the V gene TRBV30, with D possibly matching TRBD1 (6 bases). V lost 2 bases and J 7 bases, leaving 21 bases between the germline ends. There are 17 residues in the CDR3. Germline CDR1 GTSNPN, CDR2 SVGIG (reference sequence). CDR3 DNA: TGTGCCTGGAGTTCTCCGGCGGGGGGCACTACAAATTCACCCCTCCACTTT. The encoded protein is CAWSSPAGGTTNSPLHF.

This sequence joins TRBV27 and TRBJ2-1, with TRBD1 matching over 7 bases. The CDR3 runs to 12 residues. Germline CDR1 is MNHEY and CDR2 is SMNVEV (reference sequence). V trimming: 5 bases; J trimming: 10 bases; junction bases outside the gene matches: 5. CDR3 nucleotides: TGTGCCAGCAGTCTCAGACAGGGAGAGCAGTTCTTC. It yields the protein CASSLRQGEQFF.

The CDR3 coding sequence is TGTGCCAGCAGCTGGGCAGGGCCGGCTTTCTTT. It encodes CASSWAGPAFF. The chain is built from TRBV6-5 and TRBJ1-1, with D possibly being TRBD1 (5 bases). Deletions cut 6 bases from V and 11 bases from J, with 13 bases between. This CDR3 is 11 amino acids long. CDR1 is MNHEY, CDR2 SVGAGI, per germline.

V gene TRBV19 combines with J gene TRBJ1-5; 10 bases fit TRBD1. The trim removed 5 bases at V and 7 bases at J, leaving 5 bases unmatched. CDR1 and CDR2 (germline): LNHDA, SQIVND (reference sequence). This CDR3 comprises 14 residues. For the CDR3, the DNA is TGTGCCAGTAGTTTGACAGGGGGCGACCAGCCCCAGCATTTT. It specifies CASSLTGGDQPQHF.

The chain has TRBV6-1 and TRBJ2-5; the match to TRBD1 covers 9 bases. This CDR3 has 13 amino acids. The junction had 4 bases not matched to a gene; V was cut back by 6 bases and J by 5 bases. Germline-derived CDR1 and CDR2 are MNHNS and SASEGT. CDR3 residues: CASRQGAGETQYF. CDR3 DNA sequence: TGTGCCAGCAGACAGGGGGCTGGGGAGACCCAGTACTTC.

This clone was seen a few times. The V and J genes are TRBV6-4 and TRBJ1-6; D ambiguous. Trimming took off 6 bases at V and 9 bases at J, with 12 bases between the two ends. The CDR3 has 13 amino acids. In germline, CDR1 is MRHNA, CDR2 SNTAGT. CDR3 in amino acids: CASRPTVGSPLHF. In DNA, the CDR3 is TGTGCCAGCAGGCCCACAGTAGGTTCACCCCTCCACTTT.